This T cell receptor beta chain stems from a study of OX40 agonist ivuxolimab in advanced cancers. At the level of the study: Age averaged about 62 years (range 23 to 79), and roughly 80% were male.

A word on this clone: Its antigen is not known.

Exclusion of a patient followed from autoimmune disease history or systemic immunosuppression. Assay: immunoSEQ multiplex PCR; the TCRdb copy retains only in-frame clones and omits some. Seen here are tens of thousands of clones, about 89% observed once, and the top ten hold 1.5% to 2%. CDR3 length: 17 amino acids. With 2 bases clipped from V and 0 bases from J, the junction kept 3 bases outside the gene matches. Per germline, CDR1 KGHSY and CDR2 FQNENV. Points from the study as a whole: Partial responders at 0.1-3.0 mg/kg had among the lowest clonal expansion.

Sequencing used CD4+ or CD8+ T cells sorted from blood, obtained in a trial of the OX40 agonist ivuxolimab. This receptor was identified in an adult with an advanced solid tumor such as melanoma, head and neck, liver or kidney cancer. V is TRBV16 and J is TRBJ1-3; 11 nucleotides match TRBD1. The CDR3 loop reads CASSQLDRGPSGNTIYF. CDR3 DNA sequence: TGTGCCAGCAGCCAACTGGACAGGGGGCCCTCTGGAAACACCATATATTTT.